This T cell receptor beta chain emerged from a study of T cell repertoires in cytomegalovirus infection. CDR3 length: 13 amino acids. Trimming left V 5 bases short and J 3 bases short, with 10 bases between. Germline V gene lookup returns CDR1 SNHLY and CDR2 FYNNEI. TCRdb recomputed calls from the reads with MiXCR, one row per CDR3 protein. The table shows roughly 760,000 distinct CDR3 sequences, with 35% occurring only once. The chain combines TRBV2 with TRBJ1-1; D is unresolved. The source is a human donor in good health (CMV status not recorded). Some clones in this sample may be carry-over from other donors' samples. Source material: PBMCs. DNA of the CDR3: TGTGCCAGCAGTACAGAGATCTACACTGAAGCTTTCTTT. Residues: CASSTEIYTEAFF.